This passage covers 20 T cell receptor beta chains from one sample sequenced in a study of blood T cell repertoires in COVID-19. Sequencing used immunoSEQ multiplex PCR; TCRdb keeps in-frame clones, though not all of them. The sample holds approximately 150,000 clones; about four fifths are singletons and the top ten take 8.4%. Sequencing used peripheral blood. These receptors all come from a woman in her 70s with acute or convalescent COVID-19.

This chain uses TRBV4-1 with TRBJ1-1; 7 bases are a match to TRBD1. V dropped 4 bases and J dropped 4; count of bases not matched to a gene: 6. The germline CDR1 and CDR2 sequences are MGHRA and YSYEKL. This CDR3 is built from 14 residues. As DNA, the CDR3 is TGCGCCAGCAGCCTGATGACAGGGAGCACTGAAGCTTTCTTT. Translated, it gives CASSLMTGSTEAFF.

The rearrangement links TRBV3-1 (or the pseudogene TRBV3-2) to TRBJ2-2; 7 bases fit TRBD2. CDR3 size: 17 residues. Germline V gene lookup returns CDR1 LGHDT and CDR2 YNNKEL (reference sequence). Trimming cost V 5 bases and J 1 base; bases outside gene matches: 10. The DNA of the CDR3 is TGTGCCAGCAGCACTTACGTGGGACTATTGAACACCGGGGAGCTGTTTTTT. This gives the protein CASSTYVGLLNTGELFF.

This chain connects TRBV5-4 to TRBJ1-2; 8 bases are a match to TRBD1. The germline CDR1 and CDR2 sequences are SGHNT and YYREEE (reference sequence). CDR3 size: 13 residues. V dropped 4 bases and J dropped 8; count of bases not matched to a gene: 7. Here the CDR3 DNA reads TGTGCCAGCAGCAAGGACAGGGTGGAGGGCTACACCTTC. This translates into CASSKDRVEGYTF.

The chain has TRBV7-9 and TRBJ2-2; D is perhaps TRBD1 (6 bases). V was shortened by 5 bases and J by 0 bases, with 10 bases between the two germline ends. Germline loops: CDR1 SEHNR, CDR2 FQNEAQ (reference sequence). The CDR3 has 15 residues. The CDR3 here is CASSPRGANTGELFF. In nucleotides, the CDR3 is TGTGCCAGCAGCCCCAGGGGCGCGAACACCGGGGAGCTGTTTTTT.

V gene TRBV15 combines with J gene TRBJ1-6; TRBD1 matches at 7 bases. The CDR3 has 16 amino acids. Germline-derived CDR1 and CDR2 are LNHNV and YYDKDF (reference sequence). V lost 3 bases and J lost 10; bases outside the gene matches: 12. The CDR3 DNA reads as TGTGCCACCAGCAGCTATTTGACAGGGTTAGGCTCACCCCTCCACTTT. This encodes CATSSYLTGLGSPLHF.

The rearrangement joins TRBV28 to TRBJ1-5; D call uncertain. Germline V gene lookup returns CDR1 MDHEN and CDR2 SYDVKM. The V end was cut by 7 bases, the J end by 2 bases, with 12 bases between. The CDR3 runs to 14 residues. The CDR3 DNA sequence: TGTGCCAGCACCTACCAAATGGGCAATCAGCCCCAGCATTTT. This gives the protein CASTYQMGNQPQHF.

The chain combines TRBV11-2 with TRBJ2-5; possible D gene TRBD1, 5 bases. Germline CDR1 is SGHAT and CDR2 is FQNNGV. The CDR3 is 12 residues long. Trimming took 2 bases from V and 4 from J, leaving 5 bases between them. CDR3 region: CASSLQGETQYF. The CDR3 nucleotides are TGTGCCAGCAGCTTACAGGGAGAGACCCAGTACTTC. Looking up the rest from reference TRBV11-2 and TRBJ2-5 gives the full variable domain: EAGVAQSPRYKIIEKRQSVAFWCNPISGHATLYWYQQILGQGPKLLIQFQNNGVVDDSQLPKDRFSAERLKGVDSTLKIQPAKLEDSAVYLCASSLQGETQYFGPGTRLLVL.

The chain has TRBV3-1 (or the pseudogene TRBV3-2) and TRBJ1-1; 10 positions agree with TRBD1. The CDR3 is 14 residues long. Germline CDR1 is LGHDT and CDR2 is YNNKEL (reference sequence). The V and J ends lost 6 bases and 6 bases, in that order; junction bases with no gene match: 7. The CDR3 loop reads CASRPGQGRAEAFF. The DNA for the CDR3 is TGTGCCAGCAGACCGGGACAGGGGAGGGCTGAAGCTTTCTTT.

J is TRBJ1-4 and V is TRBV4-1; 9 nucleotides align to TRBD1. The CDR3 covers 16 residues. V lost 5 bases to trimming and J lost 7 bases; unmatched junction nucleotides: 11. Germline V CDR1 and CDR2: MGHRA, YSYEKL. The CDR3 here is CASSTATGGGTEKLFF. The DNA of the CDR3 is TGCGCCAGCAGCACGGCGACAGGGGGAGGTACTGAAAAACTGTTTTTT.

The chain joins TRBV9 to TRBJ2-1; 10 nucleotides line up with TRBD2. V was pared by 1 base and J by 7 bases, with 8 bases of the junction left unmatched. CDR3 length equals 16 residues. The germline gives CDR1 SGDLS, CDR2 YYNGEE. The DNA for the CDR3 is TGTGCCAGCAGCGTAACTACTAGCGGGGTTTTGAATGAGCAGTTCTTC. It yields the protein CASSVTTSGVLNEQFF.

V usage is TRBV12-3 or TRBV12-4 and J usage is TRBJ1-5; 7 bases line up with TRBD1. This CDR3 region has 13 residues. V was pared by 6 bases and J by 4 bases, with 3 bases of the junction left unmatched. This chain's CDR3 is CASSPDRNQPQHF. CDR3 bases: TGTGCCAGCAGCCCGGACAGGAATCAGCCCCAGCATTTT.

The chain joins TRBV19 to TRBJ2-7; 7 bases map to TRBD2. Germline V gene lookup returns CDR1 LNHDA and CDR2 SQIVND (reference sequence). This CDR3 contains 15 residues. With V trimmed by 5 bases and J by 2 bases, 9 bases remained unmatched. For the CDR3, the DNA is TGTGCCAGTAGTCCCAGCGGGATGTGGACCTACGAGCAGTACTTC. Translation gives CASSPSGMWTYEQYF.

The chain employs TRBV28 and TRBJ1-2; 11 nucleotides line up with TRBD1. The CDR3 consists of 15 residues. The trim removed 2 bases at V and 4 bases at J, leaving 3 bases unmatched. Germline assignment: CDR1 MDHEN and CDR2 SYDVKM. The CDR3 DNA follows: TGTGCCAGCAGTTTAGGGACAGGGGGATTCTATGGCTACACCTTC. It translates to CASSLGTGGFYGYTF.

This chain connects TRBV6-8 to TRBJ1-2; TRBD1 aligns across 9 bases. V dropped 2 bases and J dropped 8; count of bases not matched to a gene: 3. This CDR3 is 13 amino acids long. Germline V gene lookup returns CDR1 MNHGY and CDR2 SAAAGT. CDR3 in DNA: TGTGCCAGCAGTTACGAGGGACAGGGCGGCTACACCTTC. Amino acid sequence: CASSYEGQGGYTF.

This chain connects TRBV28 to TRBJ2-4; 9 nucleotides match TRBD1. The J segment lost 5 bases and the V segment lost 5 bases, leaving 7 bases of the junction unmatched. The length of the CDR3 is 15 residues. From germline, CDR1 is MDHEN and CDR2 SYDVKM. CDR3 sequence (DNA): TGTGCCAGCAGTGGAAACAGGGGGCCAGAAAACATTCAGTACTTC. Translation: CASSGNRGPENIQYF.

This chain links TRBV27 with TRBJ1-5; D remains unclear. The V gene lost 6 bases and the J gene lost 0 bases, with 9 bases spanning the gap. This CDR3 region has 14 residues. Germline CDR1 MNHEY, CDR2 SMNVEV (reference sequence). The chain's CDR3 is CASRWGDSNQPQHF. The CDR3, as DNA: TGTGCCAGCAGGTGGGGAGATAGCAATCAGCCCCAGCATTTT.

The V and J genes are TRBV7-9 and TRBJ2-1, with TRBD1 identical over 10 bases. The V gene end was trimmed by 3 bases and the J gene end by 6 bases; junction bases not matched to a gene: 5. CDR3 length: 15 amino acids. The germline V gene has CDR1 SEHNR and CDR2 FQNEAQ (reference sequence). CDR3 sequence reads: CASSFGTGVGNEQFF. CDR3 DNA: TGTGCCAGCAGCTTCGGGACAGGGGTCGGCAATGAGCAGTTCTTC.

The rearrangement uses TRBV7-9 and TRBJ1-1; weak D call: TRBD1 (5 bases). Germline CDR1 and CDR2: SEHNR and FQNEAQ (reference sequence). V lost 5 bases, J lost 1 base, and 20 bases lay in between. The length of the CDR3 is 17 residues. For the CDR3, the DNA is TGTGCCAGCAGCGTATGGGATGGTATTAGGGGGAACACTGAAGCTTTCTTT. The encoded protein is CASSVWDGIRGNTEAFF.

V usage is TRBV7-9 and J usage is TRBJ2-5, with D unclear. The ends were cut back, 5 bases at V and 7 bases at J, with 23 bases in the middle. The CDR3 length is 16 residues. Germline V lookup: CDR1 SEHNR, CDR2 FQNEAQ (reference sequence). CDR3 nucleotides: TGTGCCAGCAGCGTAGGCCATTCGGTCTCTACGGGGACCCAGTACTTC. Amino acids: CASSVGHSVSTGTQYF. The complete variable domain, with remaining parts taken from reference TRBV7-9 and TRBJ2-5, reads DTGVSQNPRHKITKRGQNVTFRCDPISEHNRLYWYRQTLGQGPEFLTYFQNEAQLEKSRLLSDRFSAERPKGSFSTLEIQRTEQGDSAMYLCASSVGHSVSTGTQYFGPGTRLLVL.

The rearrangement joins TRBV10-1 to TRBJ2-2; 10 nucleotides line up with TRBD2. V lost 3 bases to trimming and J lost 1 base; unmatched junction nucleotides: 2. Germline CDR1 is WNHNN and CDR2 is SYGVQD (reference sequence). The CDR3 extends over 16 amino acids. This chain's CDR3 is CASSDRTSGNTGELFF. The CDR3 coding sequence is TGCGCCAGCAGTGACAGGACTAGCGGGAACACCGGGGAGCTGTTTTTT.